Following are 10 T cell receptor beta chains from one sample sequenced in a study of T cell changes during pregnancy in multiple sclerosis. The repertoire was sequenced with immunoSEQ multiplex PCR; TCRdb's copy has only in-frame clones and lacks some. The sample yields some 62,000 clones, 92% seen once. The material sequenced was peripheral blood, taken in the second trimester of pregnancy. The receptors derive from a female donor in good health, enrolled as a control in a pregnancy study.

The V gene is TRBV7-6, the J gene TRBJ1-1, with a possible D match to TRBD1 (6 bases). The CDR3 is made up of 13 amino acids. CDR1 and CDR2 from the germline V gene are SGHVS and FNYEAQ. V was pared by 5 bases and J by 6 bases, with 13 bases between. The CDR3 coding sequence is TGTGCCAGCAGCCCCGAAGGGGGATCTGAAGCTTTCTTT. The encoded protein is CASSPEGGSEAFF.

J is TRBJ2-7 and V is TRBV7-2; possible D gene TRBD1, 6 bases. CDR1 is SGHTA and CDR2 is FQGNSA in the germline V gene. The CDR3 sequence is 15 residues long. Trimming shortened V by 8 bases and J by 2 bases, and 19 bases separated the two germline ends. CDR3 nucleotides: TGTGCCAGCTACAGCCGACAGGATGCAACCTACGAGCAGTACTTC. Its protein product is CASYSRQDATYEQYF.

The chain carries TRBV25-1 and TRBJ1-2, with D unclear. Germline CDR1 MGHDK, CDR2 SYGVNS. Trimming took off 1 base at V and 7 bases at J, with 10 bases between the two ends. The CDR3 is made up of 13 amino acids. CDR3 in amino acids: CASSELRGFGYTF. CDR3 coding DNA: TGTGCCAGCAGTGAATTAAGAGGGTTTGGCTACACCTTC.

This chain connects TRBV18 to TRBJ1-5; D unclear. The CDR3 has 13 residues. CDR1 and CDR2 from the germline V gene are KGHSH and LQKENI. Trimming removed 5 bases from V and 4 bases from J, with 9 bases in between. CDR3 DNA sequence: TGTGCCAGCTCAGCCCATAGTAATCAGCCCCAGCATTTT. Its translation is CASSAHSNQPQHF.

In its sample, this clone was seen once. J is TRBJ2-6 and V is TRBV6-4; a weak D match, TRBD1 (5 bases). The CDR3 has 14 residues. Per germline, CDR1 MRHNA and CDR2 SNTAGT. Trimming cost V 5 bases and J 4 bases, with 9 bases left between them. The chain's CDR3 is CASSPGFGANVLTF. CDR3 DNA sequence: TGTGCCAGCAGTCCAGGGTTCGGGGCCAACGTCCTGACTTTC.

The chain is built from TRBV7-9 and TRBJ2-1; 14 positions agree with TRBD2. The CDR3 consists of 18 residues. Germline trimming cut 5 bases from V and 4 bases from J; bases unmatched to any gene: 10. CDR1 SEHNR and CDR2 FQNEAQ come from the germline V gene (reference sequence). CDR3 in DNA: TGTGCCAGCAGCCAGAAACCATGGACTAGCGGGGGGTACAATGAGCAGTTCTTC. As protein: CASSQKPWTSGGYNEQFF.

This clone was detected only once. V gene TRBV9 combines with J gene TRBJ2-7; TRBD2 might be the D (6 bases). The germline V gene has CDR1 SGDLS and CDR2 YYNGEE. Trimming pared 3 bases from V and 9 bases from J, leaving 28 bases between. CDR3 size: 17 residues. Written as DNA, the CDR3 is TGTGCCAGCAGCGCCACCCCCGGCGGCGGGGTTATTGATGTGCAGTACTTC. This gives the protein CASSATPGGGVIDVQYF.

A single count supports this clone. The chain recombines TRBV18 with TRBJ2-7; TRBD1 matches 7 bases. The CDR3 consists of 15 residues. The V gene end was trimmed by 1 base and the J gene end by 3 bases; junction bases not matched to a gene: 6. Per the germline V gene, CDR1 is KGHSH and CDR2 is LQKENI. The CDR3 spells CASSPRQGPYYEQYF. Here the CDR3 DNA reads TGTGCCAGCTCACCACGACAGGGACCCTACTACGAGCAGTACTTC.

This sequence joins TRBV7-9 and TRBJ2-3; D gene ambiguous. Germline values: CDR1 SEHNR, CDR2 FQNEAQ (reference sequence). The CDR3 runs to 12 residues. The V end was cut by 0 bases, the J end by 5 bases, with 3 bases between. CDR3 DNA: TGTGCCAGCAGCTTAGCGAGAGATACGCAGTATTTT. This translates into CASSLARDTQYF.

The rearrangement links TRBV18 to TRBJ2-7, with 14 bases lining up with TRBD2. The ends lost 4 bases at V and 7 bases at J; junction bases unmatched: 6. The germline CDR1 and CDR2 sequences are KGHSH and LQKENI. The CDR3 runs to 15 residues. The CDR3 DNA reads as TGTGCCAGCTCACTCGGGACTAGCGGGAGTAGTGAGCAGTACTTC. It yields the protein CASSLGTSGSSEQYF.